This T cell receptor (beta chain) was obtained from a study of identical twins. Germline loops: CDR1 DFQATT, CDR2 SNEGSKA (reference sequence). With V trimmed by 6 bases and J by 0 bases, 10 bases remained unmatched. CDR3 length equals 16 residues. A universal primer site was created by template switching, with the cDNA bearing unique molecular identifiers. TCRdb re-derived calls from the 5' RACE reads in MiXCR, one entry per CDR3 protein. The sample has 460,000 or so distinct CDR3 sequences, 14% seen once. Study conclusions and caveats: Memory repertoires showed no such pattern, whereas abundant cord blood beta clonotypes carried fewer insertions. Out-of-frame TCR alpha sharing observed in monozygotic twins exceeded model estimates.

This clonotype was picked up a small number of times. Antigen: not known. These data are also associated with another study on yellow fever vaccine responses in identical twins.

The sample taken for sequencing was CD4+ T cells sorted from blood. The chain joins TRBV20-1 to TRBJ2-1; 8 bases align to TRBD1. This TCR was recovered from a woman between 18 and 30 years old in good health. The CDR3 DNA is TGCAGTGCCCATAAGGGACAGGTTAGCTCCTACAATGAGCAGTTCTTC. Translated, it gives CSAHKGQVSSYNEQFF.